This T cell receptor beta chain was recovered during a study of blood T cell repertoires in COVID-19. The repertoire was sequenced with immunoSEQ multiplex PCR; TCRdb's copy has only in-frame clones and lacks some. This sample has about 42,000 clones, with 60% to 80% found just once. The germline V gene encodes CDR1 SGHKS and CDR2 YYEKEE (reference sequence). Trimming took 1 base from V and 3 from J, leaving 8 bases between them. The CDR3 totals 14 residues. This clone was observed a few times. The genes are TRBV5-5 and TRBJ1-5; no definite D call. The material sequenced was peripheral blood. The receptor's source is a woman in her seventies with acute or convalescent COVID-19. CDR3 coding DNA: TGTGCCAGCAGCTTGTGGAGCGACAATCAGCCCCAGCATTTT. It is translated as CASSLWSDNQPQHF.